These 14 T cell receptor beta chains were all obtained from the same sample, sequenced in a study of T cells in Graves' hyperthyroidism and ophthalmopathy. RNA transcripts gave rise to amplified TCR beta CDR3 regions. The HTBI primer set was used in a first-round RT-PCR of the TCR CDR3. TCRdb analysed the multiplex PCR reads with MiXCR anew, one entry per CDR3 protein. The sample lists about 500,000 distinct CDR3 sequences; 46% were seen once. The sample comprised peripheral blood or thyroid tissue (not recorded which). These receptors all stem from an adult woman with Graves' disease, either hyperthyroidism or ophthalmopathy (not recorded which).

The chain has TRBV4-2 and TRBJ1-1; D is unclear. The CDR3 contains 14 residues. V lost 0 bases, J lost 0 bases, and 5 bases lay in between. The V gene's germline CDR1 is LGHNA and CDR2 YNFKEQ. CDR3 nucleotides: TGTGCCAGCAGCCAAGACACAATGAACACTGAAGCTTTCTTT. This codes for CASSQDTMNTEAFF.

Comment on this clonotype: One base away lies a much larger clone, so this may be a sequencing read error. The chain joins TRBV20-1 to TRBJ1-1; tentative D call: TRBD1 (5 bases). CDR3 length: 12 residues. Germline V gene data show CDR1 as DFQATT and CDR2 as SNEGSKA (reference sequence). V was shortened by 6 bases and J by 10 bases, with 18 bases between the two germline ends. The CDR3 DNA reads TGCAGTGCCCAGAAGGGGCCGGGTGGAGCTTTCTTT. Translating gives CSAQKGPGGAFF.

This clonotype was observed a handful of times. The chain employs TRBV29-1 and TRBJ1-1; a possible D gene is TRBD1 (5 bases). V dropped 2 bases and J dropped 0 bases, with 7 bases sitting between them. Germline V lookup: CDR1 SQVTM, CDR2 ANQGSEA. This CDR3 contains 13 residues. Here the CDR3 DNA reads TGCAGCGTTGAAACGGGGGTGAACACTGAAGCTTTCTTT. This translates into CSVETGVNTEAFF.

In this sample, this clonotype turned up many times. V and J are TRBV20-1 and TRBJ2-5, with TRBD1 matching over 7 bases. V shed 6 bases, J shed 1 base, and the junction held 8 bases outside the gene matches. Germline values: CDR1 DFQATT, CDR2 SNEGSKA (reference sequence). The CDR3 contains 14 residues. The CDR3 DNA reads TGCAGTGCGAGACAGGGTCGGGGCCAAGAGACCCAGTACTTC. This gives the protein CSARQGRGQETQYF.

This clonotype was detected only once. The chain joins TRBV7-2 to TRBJ2-7; perhaps TRBD2 as D (5 bases). The V gene lost 1 base and the J gene lost 5 bases, with 15 bases spanning the gap. Germline V CDR1 and CDR2: SGHTA, FQGNSA. The CDR3 runs to 15 residues. Here the CDR3 DNA reads TGTGCCAGCAGCTTAGAGCGGAGCGAAGCGCACGAGCAGTACTTC. Translating it yields CASSLERSEAHEQYF.

The genes are TRBV20-1 and TRBJ1-5, with D maybe TRBD1 (5 bases). Germline V gene sequence: CDR1 DFQATT, CDR2 SNEGSKA (reference sequence). The ends were cut back, 3 bases at V and 11 bases at J, with 23 bases in the middle. The CDR3 is 15 amino acids. The CDR3 nucleotides are TGCAGTGCTAGTGGGGGGGGAGTGGCCTTGGAGACCCAGCATTTT. It yields the protein CSASGGGVALETQHF.

V is TRBV5-1 and J is TRBJ2-7, with TRBD1 matching 7 bases. In germline, CDR1 is SGHRS, CDR2 YFSETQ. V lost 5 bases, J lost 5 bases, and 4 bases stayed unmatched. This CDR3 has 12 amino acids. For the CDR3, the DNA is TGCGCCAGCAGTAGGGGGCTCGACGAGCAGTACTTC. Residues: CASSRGLDEQYF.

Many counts were recorded for this clonotype. The V and J genes are TRBV20-1 and TRBJ1-5, with a weak D call TRBD1 (6 bases). Trimming pared 6 bases from V and 3 bases from J, leaving 15 bases between. This CDR3 spans 14 amino acids. In germline, CDR1 is DFQATT, CDR2 SNEGSKA (reference sequence). Written as DNA, the CDR3 is TGCAGTGCCAGTGAGGACAGTTTCAATCAGCCCCAGCATTTT. It specifies CSASEDSFNQPQHF.

The gene calls are TRBV20-1 and TRBJ2-3, with D hard to call. Deletions cut 6 bases from V and 0 bases from J, with 7 bases between. The germline CDR1 and CDR2 sequences are DFQATT and SNEGSKA (reference sequence). The CDR3 extends over 12 amino acids. As DNA, the CDR3 is TGCAGTGCCCCGTCTAGCACAGATACGCAGTATTTT. This sequence encodes CSAPSSTDTQYF.

The V and J genes are TRBV20-1 and TRBJ1-5; D is perhaps TRBD1 (6 bases). Germline-derived CDR1 and CDR2 are DFQATT and SNEGSKA (reference sequence). The CDR3 spans 13 residues. Trimming took off 3 bases at V and 4 bases at J, with 10 bases between the two ends. This CDR3 is CSASSGTNQPQHF. CDR3 nucleotides: TGCAGTGCTAGTTCGGGGACAAATCAGCCCCAGCATTTT.

This clonotype appeared many times. The V and J genes are TRBV4-1 and TRBJ2-7; 10 bases match TRBD2. Germline V gene data show CDR1 as MGHRA and CDR2 as YSYEKL. The J segment lost 5 bases and the V segment lost 3 bases, leaving 4 bases of the junction unmatched. The CDR3 is 14 amino acids. In DNA form, the CDR3 reads TGCGCCAGCAGCCACCCTAGCGGGAGAAACGAGCAGTACTTC. This encodes CASSHPSGRNEQYF.

The V gene is TRBV2, the J gene TRBJ2-5; 7 bases align to TRBD2. Trimming at V came to 2 bases and at J to 10 bases, leaving 16 bases not matched to a gene. Germline CDR1 is SNHLY and CDR2 is FYNNEI. CDR3 length equals 16 residues. In DNA, the CDR3 is TGTGCCAGCAGTGAAAGAGCGGGACTTAAGACTGGGAACCAGTACTTC. Translating it yields CASSERAGLKTGNQYF.

The rearrangement uses TRBV7-8 and TRBJ1-5; 7 bases align to TRBD1. V lost 5 bases and J lost 4; bases outside the gene matches: 11. The CDR3 covers 16 residues. Germline V gene data show CDR1 as SGHVS and CDR2 as FQNEAQ. The CDR3 spells CASSTVTEQGNQPQHF. CDR3 nucleotides: TGTGCCAGCAGCACGGTAACGGAACAGGGGAATCAGCCCCAGCATTTT.

In this sample, this clonotype turned up many times. V and J are TRBV20-1 and TRBJ1-5; TRBD1 might be the D (5 bases). Germline-derived CDR1 and CDR2 are DFQATT and SNEGSKA (reference sequence). V dropped 4 bases and J dropped 0 bases, with 13 bases sitting between them. The CDR3 extends over 15 amino acids. The CDR3 here is CSATNRQYSNQPQHF. The CDR3 DNA is TGCAGTGCTACAAACCGACAGTATAGCAATCAGCCCCAGCATTTT.